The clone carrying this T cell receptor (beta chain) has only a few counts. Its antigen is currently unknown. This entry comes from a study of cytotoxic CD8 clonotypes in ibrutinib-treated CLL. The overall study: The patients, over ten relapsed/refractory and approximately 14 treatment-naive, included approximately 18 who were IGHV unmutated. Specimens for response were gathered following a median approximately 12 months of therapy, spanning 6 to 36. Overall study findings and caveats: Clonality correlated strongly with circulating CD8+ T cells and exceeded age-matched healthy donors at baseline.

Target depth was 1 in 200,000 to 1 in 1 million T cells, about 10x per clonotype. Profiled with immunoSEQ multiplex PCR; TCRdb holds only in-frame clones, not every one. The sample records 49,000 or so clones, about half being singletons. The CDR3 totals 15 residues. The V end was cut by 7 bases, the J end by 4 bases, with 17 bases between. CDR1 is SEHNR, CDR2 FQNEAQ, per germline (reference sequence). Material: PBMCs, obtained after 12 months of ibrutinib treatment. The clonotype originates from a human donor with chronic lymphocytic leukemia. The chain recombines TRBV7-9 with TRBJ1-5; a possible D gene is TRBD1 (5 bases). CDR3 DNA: TGTGCCAGCACCCGAGGGGAGGCTCCTAATCAGCCCCAGCATTTT. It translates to CASTRGEAPNQPQHF.